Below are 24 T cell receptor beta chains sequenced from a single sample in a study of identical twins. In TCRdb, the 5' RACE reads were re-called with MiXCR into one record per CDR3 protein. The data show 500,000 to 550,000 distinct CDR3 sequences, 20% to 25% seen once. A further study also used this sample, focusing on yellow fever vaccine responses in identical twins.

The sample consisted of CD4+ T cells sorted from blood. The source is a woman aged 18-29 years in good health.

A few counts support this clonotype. The CDR3 here is CASSPRAGQQETQYF. DNA for the CDR3: TGTGCCAGCAGCCCCCGGGCAGGACAGCAAGAGACCCAGTACTTC. The chain employs TRBV9 and TRBJ2-5, with TRBD1 as a possible D gene (6 bases). Germline V CDR1 and CDR2: SGDLS, YYNGEE. The V gene lost 4 bases and the J gene lost 2 bases, with 15 bases spanning the gap. The CDR3 extends over 15 amino acids.

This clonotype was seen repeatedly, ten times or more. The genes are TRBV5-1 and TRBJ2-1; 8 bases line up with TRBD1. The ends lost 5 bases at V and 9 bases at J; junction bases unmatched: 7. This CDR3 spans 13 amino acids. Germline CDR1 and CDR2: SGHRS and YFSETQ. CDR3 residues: CASRRTGLGEQFF. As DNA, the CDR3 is TGCGCCAGCAGAAGGACAGGGCTTGGTGAGCAGTTCTTC.

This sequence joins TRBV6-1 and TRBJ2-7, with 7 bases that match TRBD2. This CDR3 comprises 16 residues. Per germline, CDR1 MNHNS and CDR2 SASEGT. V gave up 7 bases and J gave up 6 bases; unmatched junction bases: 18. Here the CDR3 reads CASNQLGGGPQGEQYF. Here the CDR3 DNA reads TGTGCCAGCAACCAACTCGGGGGAGGGCCCCAAGGCGAGCAGTACTTC.

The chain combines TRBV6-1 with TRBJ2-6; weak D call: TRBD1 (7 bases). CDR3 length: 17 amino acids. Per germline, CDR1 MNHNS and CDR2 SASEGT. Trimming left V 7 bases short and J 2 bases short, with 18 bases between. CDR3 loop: CASTAGGGAAGANVLTF. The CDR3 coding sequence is TGTGCCAGCACGGCTGGAGGGGGCGCAGCTGGGGCCAACGTCCTGACTTTC.

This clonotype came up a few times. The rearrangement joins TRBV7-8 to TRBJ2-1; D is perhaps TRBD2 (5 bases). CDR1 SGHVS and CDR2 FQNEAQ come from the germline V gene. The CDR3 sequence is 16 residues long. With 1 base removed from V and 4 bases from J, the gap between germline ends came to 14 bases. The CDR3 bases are TGTGCCAGCAGCTTAGGACATTCAAGGAGGTACAATGAGCAGTTCTTC. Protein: CASSLGHSRRYNEQFF.

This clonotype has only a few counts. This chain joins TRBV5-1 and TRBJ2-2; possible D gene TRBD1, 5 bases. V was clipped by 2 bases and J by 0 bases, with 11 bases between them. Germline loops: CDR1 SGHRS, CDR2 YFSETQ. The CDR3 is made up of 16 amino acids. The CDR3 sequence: CASSFFQGTNTGELFF. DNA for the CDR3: TGCGCCAGCAGCTTTTTCCAGGGAACGAACACCGGGGAGCTGTTTTTT.

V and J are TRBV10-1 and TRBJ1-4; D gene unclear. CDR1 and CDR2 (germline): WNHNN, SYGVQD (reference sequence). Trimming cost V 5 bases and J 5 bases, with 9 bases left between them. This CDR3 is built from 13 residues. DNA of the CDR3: TGCGCCAGCAGTCGGAAGAGAAATGAAAAACTGTTTTTT. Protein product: CASSRKRNEKLFF.

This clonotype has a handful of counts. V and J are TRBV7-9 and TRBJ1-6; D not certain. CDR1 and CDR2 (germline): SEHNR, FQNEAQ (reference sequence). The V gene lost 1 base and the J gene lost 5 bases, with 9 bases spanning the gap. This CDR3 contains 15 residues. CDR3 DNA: TGTGCCAGCAGCTTAGAGGGCGGAAATAATTCACCCCTCCACTTT. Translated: CASSLEGGNNSPLHF.

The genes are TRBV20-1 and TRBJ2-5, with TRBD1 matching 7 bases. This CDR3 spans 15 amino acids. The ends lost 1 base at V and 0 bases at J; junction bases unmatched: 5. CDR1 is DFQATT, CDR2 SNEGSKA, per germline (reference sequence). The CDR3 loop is CSARAPGQYQETQYF. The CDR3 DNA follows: TGCAGTGCTAGAGCCCCGGGACAGTACCAAGAGACCCAGTACTTC.

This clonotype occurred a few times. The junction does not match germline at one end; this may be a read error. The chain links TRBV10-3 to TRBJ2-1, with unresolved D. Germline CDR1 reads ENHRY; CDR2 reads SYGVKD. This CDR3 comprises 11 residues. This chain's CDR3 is CAISEYNEQFF. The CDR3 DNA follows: TGTGCCATCAGCGAGTACAATGAGCAGTTCTTC.

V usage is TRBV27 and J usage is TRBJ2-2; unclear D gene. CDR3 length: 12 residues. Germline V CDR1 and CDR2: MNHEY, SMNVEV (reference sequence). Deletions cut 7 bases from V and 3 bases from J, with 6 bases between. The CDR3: CASNSYTGELFF. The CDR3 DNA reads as TGTGCCAGCAACAGCTACACCGGGGAGCTGTTTTTT.

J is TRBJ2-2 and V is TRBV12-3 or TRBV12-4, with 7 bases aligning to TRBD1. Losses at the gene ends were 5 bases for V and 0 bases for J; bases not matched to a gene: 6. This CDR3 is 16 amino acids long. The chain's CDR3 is CASSQRTGPNTGELFF. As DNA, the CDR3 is TGTGCCAGCAGTCAAAGGACAGGACCGAACACCGGGGAGCTGTTTTTT.

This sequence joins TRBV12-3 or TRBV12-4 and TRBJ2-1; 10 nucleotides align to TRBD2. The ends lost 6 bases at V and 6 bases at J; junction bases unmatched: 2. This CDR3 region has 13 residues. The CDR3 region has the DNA TGTGCCAGCAGCCGACTAGCGGGCAATGAGCAGTTCTTC. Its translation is CASSRLAGNEQFF.

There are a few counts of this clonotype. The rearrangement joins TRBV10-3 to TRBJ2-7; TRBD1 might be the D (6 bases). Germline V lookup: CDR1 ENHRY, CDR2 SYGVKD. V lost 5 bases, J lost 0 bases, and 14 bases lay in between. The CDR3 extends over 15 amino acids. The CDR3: CAISPGQGLSYEQYV. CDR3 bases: TGTGCCATCAGTCCGGGACAAGGCCTCTCCTACGAGCAGTACGTC.

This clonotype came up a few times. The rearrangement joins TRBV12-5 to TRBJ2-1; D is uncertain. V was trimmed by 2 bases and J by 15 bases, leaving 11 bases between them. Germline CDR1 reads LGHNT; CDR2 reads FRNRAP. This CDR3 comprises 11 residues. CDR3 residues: CASGLPSLPFF. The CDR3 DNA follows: TGTGCTAGTGGTTTGCCCTCCCTCCCGTTCTTC. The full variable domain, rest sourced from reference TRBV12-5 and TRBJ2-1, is DARVTQTPRHKVTEMGQEVTMRCQPILGHNTVFWYRQTMMQGLELLAYFRNRAPLDDSGMPKDRFSAEMPDATLATLKIQPSEPRDSAVYFCASGLPSLPFFGPGTRLTVL.

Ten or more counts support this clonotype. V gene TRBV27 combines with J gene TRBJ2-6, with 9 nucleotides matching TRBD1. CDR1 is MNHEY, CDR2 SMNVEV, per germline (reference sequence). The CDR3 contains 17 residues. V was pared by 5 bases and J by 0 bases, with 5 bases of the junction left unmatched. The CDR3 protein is CASSRTGDFSGANVLTF. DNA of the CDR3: TGTGCCAGCAGTCGGACAGGGGATTTCTCTGGGGCCAACGTCCTGACTTTC.

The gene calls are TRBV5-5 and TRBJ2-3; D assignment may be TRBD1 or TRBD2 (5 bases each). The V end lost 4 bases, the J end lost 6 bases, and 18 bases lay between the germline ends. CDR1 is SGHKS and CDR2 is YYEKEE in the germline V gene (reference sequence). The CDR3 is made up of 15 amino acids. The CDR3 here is CASSLRYGASDTQYF. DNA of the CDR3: TGTGCCAGCAGCCTGAGGTACGGGGCGTCGGATACGCAGTATTTT.

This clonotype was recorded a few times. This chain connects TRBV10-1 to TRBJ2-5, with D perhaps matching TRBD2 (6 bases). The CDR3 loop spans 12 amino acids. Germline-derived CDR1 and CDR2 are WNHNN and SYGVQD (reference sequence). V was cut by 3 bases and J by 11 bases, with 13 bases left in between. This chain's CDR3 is CASSEVAVGQYF. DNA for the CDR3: TGCGCCAGCAGTGAAGTAGCGGTGGGGCAGTACTTC.

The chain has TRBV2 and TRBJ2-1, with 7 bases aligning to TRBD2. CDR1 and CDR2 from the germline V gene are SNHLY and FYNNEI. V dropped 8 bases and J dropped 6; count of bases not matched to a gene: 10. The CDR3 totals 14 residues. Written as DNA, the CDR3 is TGTGCCAGCTTTAGACTTAGCGGGTCCAATGAGCAGTTCTTC. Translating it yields CASFRLSGSNEQFF. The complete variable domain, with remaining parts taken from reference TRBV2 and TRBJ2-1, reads EPEVTQTPSHQVTQMGQEVILRCVPISNHLYFYWYRQILGQKVEFLVSFYNNEISEKSEIFDDQFSVERPDGSNFTLKIRSTKLEDSAMYFCASFRLSGSNEQFFGPGTRLTVL.

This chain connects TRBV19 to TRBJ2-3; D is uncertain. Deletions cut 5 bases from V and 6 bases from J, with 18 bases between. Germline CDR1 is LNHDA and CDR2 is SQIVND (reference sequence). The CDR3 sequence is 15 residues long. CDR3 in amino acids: CASSYPSNAQDTQYF. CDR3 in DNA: TGTGCCAGTAGTTACCCCTCCAACGCCCAGGATACGCAGTATTTT.

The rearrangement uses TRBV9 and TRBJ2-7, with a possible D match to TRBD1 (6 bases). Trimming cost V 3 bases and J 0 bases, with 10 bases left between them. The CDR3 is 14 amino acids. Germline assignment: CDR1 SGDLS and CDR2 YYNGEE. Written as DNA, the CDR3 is TGTGCCAGCAGCGGGGGACACAACTCCTACGAGCAGTACTTC. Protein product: CASSGGHNSYEQYF.

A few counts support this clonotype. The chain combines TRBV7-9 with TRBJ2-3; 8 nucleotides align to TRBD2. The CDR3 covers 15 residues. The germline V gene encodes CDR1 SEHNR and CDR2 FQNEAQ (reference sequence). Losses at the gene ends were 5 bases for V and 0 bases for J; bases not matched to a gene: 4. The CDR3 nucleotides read TGTGCCAGCAGCCCTAAGCGGGGGAGCACAGATACGCAGTATTTT. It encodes CASSPKRGSTDTQYF.

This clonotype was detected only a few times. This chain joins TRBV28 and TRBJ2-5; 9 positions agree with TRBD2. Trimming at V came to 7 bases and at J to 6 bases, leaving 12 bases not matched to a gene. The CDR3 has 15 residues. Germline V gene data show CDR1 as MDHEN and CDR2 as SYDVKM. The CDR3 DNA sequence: TGTGCCAGCAAGGAGACTAGCGGTCCCCCGAAGACCCAGTACTTC. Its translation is CASKETSGPPKTQYF.

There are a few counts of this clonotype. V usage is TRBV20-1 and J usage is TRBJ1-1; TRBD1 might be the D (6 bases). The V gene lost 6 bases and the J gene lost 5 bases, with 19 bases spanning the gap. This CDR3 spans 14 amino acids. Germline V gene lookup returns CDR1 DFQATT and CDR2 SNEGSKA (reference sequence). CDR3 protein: CSASQQGLGTEAFF. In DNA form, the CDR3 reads TGCAGTGCATCTCAACAGGGTTTGGGTACTGAAGCTTTCTTT.